Here is one T cell receptor beta chain with its context. Its antigen is as yet unknown. Analyses pooled second doses at about 4 or about 12 weeks. The data originate from a study of T cell responses to AZD1222 COVID-19 vaccine. General observations from the study: Donor demographics were predominantly white British with a female majority; clonal diversity may be underestimated. Repertoire samples came only from after the peak T cell response.

Trimming pared 8 bases from V and 5 bases from J, leaving 9 bases between. This CDR3 has 12 residues. Germline assignment: CDR1 LGHNA and CDR2 YSLEER. Some clones are missing from TCRdb's copy, which holds only in-frame ones; the method was immunoSEQ multiplex PCR. The sample carries about 67,000 clones, about four fifths recorded once. This receptor was obtained from an adult who received the AZD1222 COVID-19 vaccine. The specimen was peripheral blood, collected 28 days after the second AZD1222 dose. V and J are TRBV4-3 and TRBJ1-4, with D unresolved. The CDR3 region is CASGRLNEKLFF. Here the CDR3 DNA reads TGCGCCAGCGGCAGACTAAATGAAAAACTGTTTTTT.